Here is one T cell receptor (beta chain) with its context. Its target is unknown. The protocol was immunoSEQ multiplex PCR, while the TCRdb copy is restricted to in-frame clones and leaves out a portion. The data show roughly 60,000 clones, with 80% to 95% seen just once and just under 25% held by the top ten. Blood samples were obtained at baseline, cycle 4 day 1, and cycle 7 day 1. The V end lost 0 bases, the J end lost 5 bases, and 14 bases lay between the germline ends. This CDR3 comprises 16 residues. Germline V lookup: CDR1 SEHNR, CDR2 FQNEAQ (reference sequence). This sample stems from a study of OX40 agonist ivuxolimab in advanced cancers. Study as a whole: All patients had ivuxolimab intravenously every 2 weeks at 0.01 to 10 mg/kg. Of the participants, over 30% had some prior anti-PD-1, anti-PD-L1 or anti-CTLA-4 therapy, which was allowed. Overall study findings and caveats: At doses 0.1 to 3.0 mg/kg, CD4+ and CD8+ clones expanded.

The chain has TRBV7-9 and TRBJ1-3; D not certain. The sample here was CD4+ or CD8+ T cells sorted from blood, taken in a trial of the OX40 agonist ivuxolimab. The TCR sequence derives from an adult with an advanced solid tumor such as melanoma, head and neck, liver or kidney cancer. CDR3 sequence: CASSLANQDLRNTIYF. CDR3 DNA sequence: TGTGCCAGCAGCTTAGCGAATCAGGACCTGAGAAACACCATATATTTT.